This TCR beta chain was sequenced for a study of T-cell reconstitution after alpha-beta-depleted transplantation in children (dated by TCRdb to 2016 to 2017). In the study overall: The study quantitatively tracked T-cell immune reconstitution after TCRalphabeta/CD19-depleted allogeneic hematopoietic cell transplantation in children using TCR repertoire profiling.

V sheds 7 bases and J sheds 5 bases, leaving 12 bases between their ends. From a lookup of the germline V gene, CDR1 and CDR2 are SGHAT and FQNNGV. CDR3 length: 13 amino acids, cysteine to phenylalanine. Kept here is only the CDR3 DNA, which spans 39 bases and is read in frame from base 1. Results the study describes overall, beyond this receptor: Apparently early alphabetaT-cell count recovery about two months after transplant reportedly relied on only several hundred rapidly expanded clones derived from non-depleted graft cells. The high TCRbeta diversity at day 60 in some patients was ascribed to recipient T cells and intrathymic progenitors that had survived conditioning. Hyperexpanded clone frequencies declined over subsequent months; after one year, T-cell counts and TCRbeta diversity were mostly attributed to newly produced T cells.

In light of the paper, this sample's time point label describes: day 60 (about 2 months) after transplantation. What this sample's treatment or condition label stands for: allogeneic hematopoietic cell transplantation with graft depleted of TCRalphabeta T cells and CD19 B cells. Transplant recipients were children who received TCRalphabeta/CD19-depleted allogeneic hematopoietic cell grafts. Libraries were prepared through PCR. Sequencing was carried out with an Illumina HiSeq 2500. TCR library preparation used molecular barcoding, with unique molecular identifiers applied to normalize quantification of the TCRbeta repertoire. TCRdb's own reprocessing of the public reads used fastp at Q25 and MiXCR and kept productive beta chains. Each entry is one CDR3 protein sequence, shown with its most common DNA and genes. The sample profile shows about 16,000 distinct CDR3 sequences; around 8.3% of them were found once. Together, the top ten hold 36% of the sample.

The sample holds many counts of this clonotype. Its antigen remains undetermined. Base qualities are missing; no much larger clone stands one base away. The source is a boy in the first two years of life who had a stem cell transplant for Wiskott-Aldrich syndrome, so the T cells may come from the graft donor. The chain is assembled from TRBV11-2 and TRBJ2-1; the D gene is unclear. Sample: PBMCs, mostly from graft donor cells, taken 60 days after TCRalphabeta/CD19-depleted stem cell transplant. The DNA sequence follows: TGTGCCAGCAAACTATCCTCAGACAATGAGCAGTTCTTC. It encodes CASKLSSDNEQFF.